These T cell receptor beta chains were read from a single sample in a study of blood T cell repertoires in COVID-19. Assay: immunoSEQ multiplex PCR; the TCRdb copy retains only in-frame clones and omits some. The sample includes fewer than 250,000 clones, about 90% of them seen just once. The sample taken for sequencing was PBMCs or T cells enriched from blood (not recorded which). Receptor source: a man aged 25 to 40 who had been exposed to COVID-19. The CDR3 runs from the conserved cysteine through the conserved F or W. The order of the fields is CDR3 DNA, CDR3 protein, J gene, clone size, CDR3 length, D gene, V gene. D genes are given only for firm matches. Clone size, where shown, is once, few, many, or a class for clones that have expanded.

cdr3_nt: TGTGCCAGCAGCAAAGCAAAGCAGGGTGTCAGAAAACTGTTTTTT; cdr3_aa: CASSKAKQGVRKLFF; j_call: TRBJ1-4; clone_size: -; cdr3_length: 15; d_call: -; v_call: TRBV21-1
cdr3_nt: TGTGCCAGCAGCTTAGTCGGGACAGGGGATTCACCCCTCCACTTT; cdr3_aa: CASSLVGTGDSPLHF; j_call: TRBJ1-6; clone_size: few; cdr3_length: 15; d_call: TRBD1; v_call: TRBV7-2
cdr3_nt: TGTGCCACCAGTTATCGTACAGGGGGCGGCAATCAGCCCCAGCATTTT; cdr3_aa: CATSYRTGGGNQPQHF; j_call: TRBJ1-5; clone_size: -; cdr3_length: 16; d_call: TRBD1; v_call: TRBV15
cdr3_nt: TGTGCCAGCAGTGACAGGGTGAGCACTGAAGCTTTCTTT; cdr3_aa: CASSDRVSTEAFF; j_call: TRBJ1-1; clone_size: -; cdr3_length: 13; d_call: TRBD1; v_call: TRBV12-3/TRBV12-4
cdr3_nt: TGTGCCAGCAGTTACTCTCGGGGGGCGACCACCGGGGAGCTGTTTTTT; cdr3_aa: CASSYSRGATTGELFF; j_call: TRBJ2-2; clone_size: -; cdr3_length: 16; d_call: -; v_call: TRBV6-5
cdr3_nt: TGTGCCAGCAGCTTACTAGCGGGGGGACCCACAGATACGCAGTATTTT; cdr3_aa: CASSLLAGGPTDTQYF; j_call: TRBJ2-3; clone_size: once; cdr3_length: 16; d_call: TRBD2; v_call: TRBV3-1/TRBV3-2
cdr3_nt: TGCGCCAGCAGCATCGGGACAGGGGGCTTCAACACTGAAGCTTTCTTT; cdr3_aa: CASSIGTGGFNTEAFF; j_call: TRBJ1-1; clone_size: -; cdr3_length: 16; d_call: TRBD1; v_call: TRBV5-1
cdr3_nt: TGTGCCAGCAGCCCTCGGGACAGACAAGAGACCCAGTACTTC; cdr3_aa: CASSPRDRQETQYF; j_call: TRBJ2-5; clone_size: -; cdr3_length: 14; d_call: TRBD1; v_call: TRBV11-3
cdr3_nt: TGTGCCAGCAGCGCCTTAGCGGGGGGGCTGGATACGCAGTATTTT; cdr3_aa: CASSALAGGLDTQYF; j_call: TRBJ2-3; clone_size: once; cdr3_length: 15; d_call: TRBD2; v_call: TRBV9
cdr3_nt: TGTGCCAGCAGCCTTGGAGAAAATACGCAGTATTTT; cdr3_aa: CASSLGENTQYF; j_call: TRBJ2-3; clone_size: -; cdr3_length: 12; d_call: -; v_call: TRBV5-5
cdr3_nt: TGTGCCAGCAGCCCAAGGGACAGCCCCTACGAGCAGTACTTC; cdr3_aa: CASSPRDSPYEQYF; j_call: TRBJ2-7; clone_size: -; cdr3_length: 14; d_call: TRBD1; v_call: TRBV5-5
cdr3_nt: TGTGCCAGCAGCGTAGGGGTAGTGCGGGACAGGGACACAGATACGCAGTATTTT; cdr3_aa: CASSVGVVRDRDTDTQYF; j_call: TRBJ2-3; clone_size: -; cdr3_length: 18; d_call: TRBD1; v_call: TRBV9
cdr3_nt: TGTGCCAGCAGTTACTCGACGGAGGGGAAGGGCTACACCTTC; cdr3_aa: CASSYSTEGKGYTF; j_call: TRBJ1-2; clone_size: -; cdr3_length: 14; d_call: -; v_call: TRBV6-5
cdr3_nt: TGTGCCAGCAGCGAACCCTACGGGTCCGGGGCCAACGTCCTGACTTTC; cdr3_aa: CASSEPYGSGANVLTF; j_call: TRBJ2-6; clone_size: -; cdr3_length: 16; d_call: -; v_call: TRBV4-2
cdr3_nt: TGTGCCAGCAGCCGATCAGGGATCCAGCCCCAGCATTTT; cdr3_aa: CASSRSGIQPQHF; j_call: TRBJ1-5; clone_size: -; cdr3_length: 13; d_call: -; v_call: TRBV6-5
cdr3_nt: TGCGCCAGCAGCAACGGGACTAGCGGGGGGTCTAGCACAGATACGCAGTATTTT; cdr3_aa: CASSNGTSGGSSTDTQYF; j_call: TRBJ2-3; clone_size: -; cdr3_length: 18; d_call: TRBD2; v_call: TRBV5-1
cdr3_nt: TGCGCCAGCAGCCCCGGGGGGCAGGGGAACTATGGCTACACCTTC; cdr3_aa: CASSPGGQGNYGYTF; j_call: TRBJ1-2; clone_size: -; cdr3_length: 15; d_call: -; v_call: TRBV4-1
cdr3_nt: TGTGCCAGCAGTCCTCCGGGACTTAGCTACGAGCAGTACTTC; cdr3_aa: CASSPPGLSYEQYF; j_call: TRBJ2-7; clone_size: -; cdr3_length: 14; d_call: -; v_call: TRBV27
cdr3_nt: TGTGCCAGCAGTAGAGGGACAGATACGCAGTATTTT; cdr3_aa: CASSRGTDTQYF; j_call: TRBJ2-3; clone_size: -; cdr3_length: 12; d_call: -; v_call: TRBV27
cdr3_nt: TGTGCCAGTAGTATCGGGGATCGCGGCTACACCTTC; cdr3_aa: CASSIGDRGYTF; j_call: TRBJ1-2; clone_size: -; cdr3_length: 12; d_call: -; v_call: TRBV19
cdr3_nt: TGTGCCAGCAGCTTGGGCGGGAACTATGGCTACACCTTC; cdr3_aa: CASSLGGNYGYTF; j_call: TRBJ1-2; clone_size: -; cdr3_length: 13; d_call: -; v_call: TRBV7-9
cdr3_nt: TGTGCCAGCAGCTGGGGGACCGGGAGCTCTGGAAACACCATATATTTT; cdr3_aa: CASSWGTGSSGNTIYF; j_call: TRBJ1-3; clone_size: -; cdr3_length: 16; d_call: -; v_call: TRBV7-9
cdr3_nt: TGTGCCACCAGCAGAGTGGGGCCAGCCCTTCATAGCAATCAGCCCCAGCATTTT; cdr3_aa: CATSRVGPALHSNQPQHF; j_call: TRBJ1-5; clone_size: -; cdr3_length: 18; d_call: -; v_call: TRBV15
cdr3_nt: TGTGCCAGCAGCTTAGGCACAGACCAAGAGACCCAGTACTTC; cdr3_aa: CASSLGTDQETQYF; j_call: TRBJ2-5; clone_size: -; cdr3_length: 14; d_call: -; v_call: TRBV11-2
cdr3_nt: TGTGCCAGCAGCCTAGATGGGCGATATGGCTACACCTTC; cdr3_aa: CASSLDGRYGYTF; j_call: TRBJ1-2; clone_size: once; cdr3_length: 13; d_call: -; v_call: TRBV3-1/TRBV3-2
cdr3_nt: TGTGCCAGCAGCTTACACATAAGCTCTGGAAACACCATATATTTT; cdr3_aa: CASSLHISSGNTIYF; j_call: TRBJ1-3; clone_size: -; cdr3_length: 15; d_call: -; v_call: TRBV5-8
cdr3_nt: TGTGCCAGCAGTTACACCACTATGACTTACGAGCAGTACTTC; cdr3_aa: CASSYTTMTYEQYF; j_call: TRBJ2-7; clone_size: -; cdr3_length: 14; d_call: -; v_call: TRBV6-5
cdr3_nt: TGTGCCAGCAGCTTCCATCGGACAGAAGCCGAGCAGTACTTC; cdr3_aa: CASSFHRTEAEQYF; j_call: TRBJ2-7; clone_size: -; cdr3_length: 14; d_call: -; v_call: TRBV11-2
cdr3_nt: TGTGCCACCCGAGGGGGCCTGGAAGAGACCCAGTACTTC; cdr3_aa: CATRGGLEETQYF; j_call: TRBJ2-5; clone_size: -; cdr3_length: 13; d_call: TRBD1; v_call: TRBV12-3/TRBV12-4
cdr3_nt: TGTGCCAGCAGCCAACGACAGGGGAAAAATGAAAAACTGTTTTTT; cdr3_aa: CASSQRQGKNEKLFF; j_call: TRBJ1-4; clone_size: -; cdr3_length: 15; d_call: TRBD1; v_call: TRBV7-2
cdr3_nt: TGTGCCAGCAGCCAAGATAGCAGGGCTGGAAACACCATATATTTT; cdr3_aa: CASSQDSRAGNTIYF; j_call: TRBJ1-3; clone_size: -; cdr3_length: 15; d_call: -; v_call: TRBV4-2
cdr3_nt: TGTGCCAGCTCATACTTAGCGGGGGCCTTCACAGATACGCAGTATTTT; cdr3_aa: CASSYLAGAFTDTQYF; j_call: TRBJ2-3; clone_size: -; cdr3_length: 16; d_call: TRBD2; v_call: TRBV18
cdr3_nt: TGTGCCAGCAGGAAGGGGGTAGGGGGTACTGAAGCTTTCTTT; cdr3_aa: CASRKGVGGTEAFF; j_call: TRBJ1-1; clone_size: -; cdr3_length: 14; d_call: -; v_call: TRBV6-5
cdr3_nt: TGCAGCGGCGGGACAGGGTGGGACTATGGCTACACCTTC; cdr3_aa: CSGGTGWDYGYTF; j_call: TRBJ1-2; clone_size: -; cdr3_length: 13; d_call: TRBD1; v_call: TRBV29-1
cdr3_nt: TGCGCCAGCAGCTTGGCCGACAGGGGAGATACGCAGTATTTT; cdr3_aa: CASSLADRGDTQYF; j_call: TRBJ2-3; clone_size: few; cdr3_length: 14; d_call: TRBD1; v_call: TRBV5-1
cdr3_nt: TGTGCCAGCAGTAGGCGGGGGGACACAGATACGCAGTATTTT; cdr3_aa: CASSRRGDTDTQYF; j_call: TRBJ2-3; clone_size: -; cdr3_length: 14; d_call: TRBD2; v_call: TRBV6-5
cdr3_nt: TGTGCCAGCACTCGCTCCCCGGGGAACTCTGGAAACACCATATATTTT; cdr3_aa: CASTRSPGNSGNTIYF; j_call: TRBJ1-3; clone_size: -; cdr3_length: 16; d_call: -; v_call: TRBV6-6
cdr3_nt: TGTGCCAGCAGCCGGCCCCTAGCGGGGGATGAGACCCAGTACTTC; cdr3_aa: CASSRPLAGDETQYF; j_call: TRBJ2-5; clone_size: -; cdr3_length: 15; d_call: TRBD2; v_call: TRBV7-2
cdr3_nt: TGCGCCAGCAGCTTGAACCCAGGGGTGAACACTGAAGCTTTCTTT; cdr3_aa: CASSLNPGVNTEAFF; j_call: TRBJ1-1; clone_size: -; cdr3_length: 15; d_call: -; v_call: TRBV5-1
cdr3_nt: TGCAGCGTAAACACACAGGGGAAGGACTACGAGCAGTACTTC; cdr3_aa: CSVNTQGKDYEQYF; j_call: TRBJ2-7; clone_size: -; cdr3_length: 14; d_call: TRBD1; v_call: TRBV29-1
cdr3_nt: TGCGCCAGTGGCTGGCCCCTGTCGCCCCCCTCGGATACGCAGTATTTT; cdr3_aa: CASGWPLSPPSDTQYF; j_call: TRBJ2-3; clone_size: once; cdr3_length: 16; d_call: -; v_call: TRBV4-1
cdr3_nt: TGTGCCAGCAGCTTGGGGACTAGCGGGGGCCCCTACGAGCAGTACTTC; cdr3_aa: CASSLGTSGGPYEQYF; j_call: TRBJ2-7; clone_size: -; cdr3_length: 16; d_call: TRBD2; v_call: TRBV5-4
cdr3_nt: TGTGCCAGCAGTTACTCCCAGGCCTCTTCAGTTGGCTACACCTTC; cdr3_aa: CASSYSQASSVGYTF; j_call: TRBJ1-2; clone_size: -; cdr3_length: 15; d_call: -; v_call: TRBV6-5
cdr3_nt: TGCGCCAGCAGCTACACCGTCACCTCTAACTATGGCTACACCTTC; cdr3_aa: CASSYTVTSNYGYTF; j_call: TRBJ1-2; clone_size: -; cdr3_length: 15; d_call: -; v_call: TRBV5-1
cdr3_nt: TGTGCCAGTAGTCAGACAGGGATCACTGAAGCTTTCTTT; cdr3_aa: CASSQTGITEAFF; j_call: TRBJ1-1; clone_size: -; cdr3_length: 13; d_call: TRBD1; v_call: TRBV19
cdr3_nt: TGTGCCACCAGTGACCCCTGGACAGGGGATTTTTATTTTCGGGATTCACCCCTCCACTTT; cdr3_aa: CATSDPWTGDFYFRDSPLHF; j_call: TRBJ1-6; clone_size: once; cdr3_length: 20; d_call: TRBD1; v_call: TRBV24-1